These 8 T cell receptor beta chains were all obtained from the same sample, sequenced in a study of metastatic and nonmetastatic thyroid tumors. Among the patients, none had received any treatment before thyroid surgery. Using MiXCR, TCRdb reanalyzed the PCR reads. The sample holds roughly 34,000 clones, about a fifth seen once. Sequenced material: tumor tissue. Source of these receptors: a male donor with papillary thyroid cancer or a benign thyroid nodule (not recorded which). Some clones in this sample may be carry-over from other donors' samples.

The table lists this clone with many counts. One end of the junction is discordant with germline, which a read error may explain. The rearrangement uses TRBV7-2 and TRBJ2-1; TRBD2 matches 15 bases. Per the germline V gene, CDR1 is SGHTA and CDR2 is FQGNSA. The CDR3 sequence is 17 residues long. The CDR3 sequence: CASSYRTSGRVYDEQFF. In DNA, the CDR3 is TGTGCCAGCAGCTACCGGACTAGCGGGAGGGTCTACGATGAGCAGTTCTTC.

The table lists this clone with many counts. This may be a read error, as it is one base from a much larger clone. The gene calls are TRBV19 and TRBJ2-1; 8 bases are shared with TRBD2. The CDR3 consists of 14 residues. From germline, CDR1 is LNHDA and CDR2 SQIVND (reference sequence). V shed 6 bases, J shed 2 bases, and the junction held 3 bases outside the gene matches. The CDR3 DNA is TGTGCCAGTAGCTTAGCGGGAACCTACAATGAGCAGTTCTTC. Translating it yields CASSLAGTYNEQFF.

This chain links TRBV2 with TRBJ1-2; D unresolved. CDR3 size: 11 residues. The V gene lost 4 bases and the J gene lost 5 bases, with 5 bases spanning the gap. Germline loops: CDR1 SNHLY, CDR2 FYNNEI. In DNA form, the CDR3 reads TGTGCCAGCAGTGTGGGTTATGGCTACACCTTC. This gives the protein CASSVGYGYTF.

This clone was detected many times. This may come from a read error, since a much larger clone is one base off. The CDR3 carries no conserved terminal phenylalanine or tryptophan, so it likely arises from a read error. This chain joins TRBV6-2 or TRBV6-3 and TRBJ2-2; 8 nucleotides agree with TRBD2. V was pared by 2 bases and J by 2 bases, with 7 bases of the junction left unmatched. The V gene's germline CDR1 is MNHEY and CDR2 SVGEGT. This CDR3 spans 17 amino acids. CDR3 coding DNA: TGTGCCAGCAGTTACAACCTAGCGGGTGACAACACCGGGGAGCTGTTTTGT. Translating it yields CASSYNLAGDNTGELFC.

The chain couples TRBV20-1 to TRBJ2-7, with D hard to call. Between the trimmed V and J ends, which lost 3 bases and 0 bases, there was a span of 15 bases. This CDR3 comprises 15 residues. The germline CDR1 and CDR2 sequences are DFQATT and SNEGSKA (reference sequence). CDR3: CSASAFARTSYEQYF. Written as DNA, the CDR3 is TGCAGTGCTAGTGCGTTTGCGCGTACCTCCTACGAGCAGTACTTC.

The chain combines TRBV19 with TRBJ1-5; 12 nucleotides align to TRBD1. The CDR3 has 17 amino acids. The junction had 8 bases not matched to a gene; V was cut back by 6 bases and J by 2 bases. In germline, CDR1 is LNHDA, CDR2 SQIVND (reference sequence). The CDR3 DNA reads as TGTGCCAGTAGGCCGGGACAGGGGGCAAGTGGCAATCAGCCCCAGCATTTT. This translates into CASRPGQGASGNQPQHF.

This clone was detected many times. The chain employs TRBV19 and TRBJ2-3; possible D gene TRBD2, 5 bases. Germline V lookup: CDR1 LNHDA, CDR2 SQIVND (reference sequence). V lost 9 bases to trimming and J lost 2 bases, with 12 bases between them. The CDR3 is 13 amino acids. The CDR3 DNA reads as TGTGCCAGCCAAGCGGAACCCACAGATACGCAGTATTTT. This codes for CASQAEPTDTQYF.

This clone was counted between two and nine times. A much larger clone lies a single base off, so this may be a read error. The V and J genes are TRBV18 and TRBJ2-3; D perhaps matches TRBD1 (6 bases). The CDR3 spans 14 residues. V lost 2 bases to trimming and J lost 5 bases, with 11 bases between them. Germline CDR1 reads KGHSH; CDR2 reads LQKENI. CDR3 coding DNA: TGTGCCAGCTCACCAGGGGGCACAGGAGATACGCAGTATTTT. Its translation: CASSPGGTGDTQYF.